The present TCR beta chain was sequenced within a study of blood T cell repertoires in COVID-19. Study as a whole: The analysed material was cDNA or gDNA that came from T cells, B-cell-depleted T cells, or PBMCs.

Original methodology: Estimation of nucleated cell counts was performed using reference gene primer amplification. Repertoires were generated with immunoSEQ multiplex PCR, while TCRdb's copy carries only in-frame clones and drops some. The D gene and trimming were derived from the DNA, and the V and J assignments and clone size from that table. The sample yields 80,000 to 100,000 clones, approximately 90% seen once. This clone has a handful of counts. The specimen sequenced was peripheral blood. The receptor's source is a human donor with COVID-19, enrolled during active disease. The donor label of this sample is uncertain.

The CDR3, as DNA: TGTGCCAGCACCAAACGGAAGGGGGCCCCCTTCAATGAGCAGTTCTTC. It codes for CASTKRKGAPFNEQFF. J is TRBJ2-1 and V is TRBV3-1 (or the pseudogene TRBV3-2); TRBD1 matches 7 bases. Trimming cost V 7 bases and J 6 bases; bases outside gene matches: 15. The length of the CDR3 is 16 residues. Germline CDR1 reads LGHDT; CDR2 reads YNNKEL (reference sequence).